The source of this TCR beta chain is a study of shared clonotypes between healthy human individuals. Comment on this clone: What it binds is unknown.

Assay: immunoSEQ multiplex PCR; the TCRdb copy retains only in-frame clones and omits some. The table includes roughly 770,000 clones, about 96% detected once. Overall study results and limits: The donor pool, a small one, limited the genetic and exposure-history diversity represented.

Positively selected for CCR7, the CD45RO-negative cells used as naive CD8 cells excluded terminally differentiated effector memory CD45RA+ cells. The CDR3 runs 14 residues. V dropped 2 bases and J dropped 6 bases, with 14 bases sitting between them. Germline V CDR1 and CDR2: MGHRA, YSYEKL. Sample: naive CD8+ T cells sorted from blood. The chain uses TRBV4-1 and TRBJ2-7; no definite D call. The sequence derives from a man aged 25-45 years in good health. For the CDR3, the DNA is TGCGCCAGCAGCCAATCTGTTGGTGGTCTCGAGCAGTACTTC. Protein sequence: CASSQSVGGLEQYF.